Reported below is one T cell receptor beta chain. Trimming cost V 4 bases and J 0 bases; bases outside gene matches: 16. The CDR3 is 21 residues long. Germline CDR1 is LGHNA and CDR2 is YSLEER. This entry belongs to a study of T cells after somatic rescue of genetic block. Generated by immunoSEQ multiplex PCR, the TCRdb table keeps only in-frame clones and is missing some. The table includes under 150,000 clones, about nine tenths detected once. The chain combines TRBV4-3 with TRBJ2-1; 12 bases are a match to TRBD2. The material sequenced was peripheral blood mononuclear cells (PBMCs). This sequence originates from a woman under 30. The CDR3 DNA reads as TGCGCCAGCAGCCCCCTCTTACCCACTAGCGGGGGGCTTAGCTCCTACAATGAGCAGTTCTTC. Its translation is CASSPLLPTSGGLSSYNEQFF.